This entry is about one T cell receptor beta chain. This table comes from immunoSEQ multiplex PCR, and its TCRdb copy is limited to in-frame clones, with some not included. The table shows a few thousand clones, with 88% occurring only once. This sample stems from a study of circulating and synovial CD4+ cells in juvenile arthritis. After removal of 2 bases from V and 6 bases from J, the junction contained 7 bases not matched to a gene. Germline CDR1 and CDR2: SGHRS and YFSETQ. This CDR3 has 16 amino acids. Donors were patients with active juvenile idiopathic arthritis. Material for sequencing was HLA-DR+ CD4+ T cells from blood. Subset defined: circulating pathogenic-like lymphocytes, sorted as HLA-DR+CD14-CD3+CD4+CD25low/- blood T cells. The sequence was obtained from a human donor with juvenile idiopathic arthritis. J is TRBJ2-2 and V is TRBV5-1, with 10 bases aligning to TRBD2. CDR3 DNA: TGCGCCAGCAGCTTCGCGGCTAGCGGGAGAGCCGGGGAGCTGTTTTTT. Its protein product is CASSFAASGRAGELFF. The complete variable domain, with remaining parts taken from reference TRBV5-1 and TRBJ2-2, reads KAGVTQTPRYLIKTRGQQVTLSCSPISGHRSVSWYQQTPGQGLQFLFEYFSETQRNKGNFPGRFSGRQFSNSRSEMNVSTLELGDSALYLCASSFAASGRAGELFFGEGSRLTVL.